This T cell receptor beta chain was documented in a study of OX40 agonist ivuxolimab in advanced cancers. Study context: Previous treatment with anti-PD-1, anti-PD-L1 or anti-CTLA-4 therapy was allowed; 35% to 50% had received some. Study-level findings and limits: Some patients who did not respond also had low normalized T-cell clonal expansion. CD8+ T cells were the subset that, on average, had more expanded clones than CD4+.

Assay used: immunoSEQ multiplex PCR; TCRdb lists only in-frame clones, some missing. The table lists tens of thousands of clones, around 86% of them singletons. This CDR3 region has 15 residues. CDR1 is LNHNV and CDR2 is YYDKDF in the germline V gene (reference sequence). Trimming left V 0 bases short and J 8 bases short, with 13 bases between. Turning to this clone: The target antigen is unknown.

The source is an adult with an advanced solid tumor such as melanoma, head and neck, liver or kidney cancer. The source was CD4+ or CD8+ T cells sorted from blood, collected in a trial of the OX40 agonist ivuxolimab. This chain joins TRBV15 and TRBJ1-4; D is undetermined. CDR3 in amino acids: CATSRDTGLGEKLFF. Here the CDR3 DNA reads TGTGCCACCAGCAGAGACACTGGACTTGGGGAAAAACTGTTTTTT.